The 25 T cell receptor beta chains listed next were all sequenced from one sample in a study of CD4+ T cells in melanoma. Using immunoSEQ multiplex PCR, the repertoire was profiled, and TCRdb retains in-frame clones only, with some absent. The repertoire has 110,000 to 150,000 clones, about nine tenths of them found once; the top ten carry 1.5%. Receptors originate from a human donor with melanoma.

The J gene is TRBJ1-1, the V gene TRBV9; unclear D gene. Trimming shortened V by 1 base and J by 1 base, and 8 bases separated the two germline ends. This CDR3 has 14 amino acids. The germline CDR1 and CDR2 sequences are SGDLS and YYNGEE. This CDR3 is CASSVTSQNTEAFF. In DNA, the CDR3 is TGTGCCAGCAGCGTAACTTCACAGAACACTGAAGCTTTCTTT.

In nucleotides, the CDR3 is TGTGCCAGCAGTTACTCGTGGGTTACGACTGAAGCTTTCTTT. This codes for CASSYSWVTTEAFF. This chain links TRBV6-6 with TRBJ1-1; D not resolved. The CDR3 contains 14 residues. CDR1 MNHNY and CDR2 SVGAGI come from the germline V gene (reference sequence). V shed 0 bases and J shed 5 bases, with 10 bases lying between them.

This chain connects TRBV18 to TRBJ1-1; D is undetermined. Germline CDR1 and CDR2: KGHSH and LQKENI. The CDR3 is 13 amino acids. V lost 6 bases and J lost 3, with 11 bases in between. This CDR3 reads CASSADGYTEAFF. In nucleotides, the CDR3 is TGTGCCAGCTCCGCGGACGGTTACACTGAAGCTTTCTTT.

CDR3 nucleotides: TGTGCCAGCAGATTGGGGTATGGCTACACCTTC. Protein sequence: CASRLGYGYTF. The genes are TRBV2 and TRBJ1-2; D is unclear. This CDR3 spans 11 amino acids. V was pared by 6 bases and J by 5 bases, with 7 bases between. Germline V gives CDR1 SNHLY, CDR2 FYNNEI.

This clone was recorded only once. The V gene is TRBV5-1, the J gene TRBJ2-3, with D possibly being TRBD1 (6 bases). V lost 3 bases and J lost 4, with 18 bases in between. This CDR3 has 16 amino acids. Germline-derived CDR1 and CDR2 are SGHRS and YFSETQ. CDR3 region: CASSSGEQGPADTQYF. The CDR3 DNA is TGCGCCAGCAGCTCCGGCGAACAGGGTCCCGCAGATACGCAGTATTTT.

This chain uses TRBV5-4 with TRBJ2-5; TRBD1 might be the D (6 bases). CDR1 and CDR2 (germline): SGHNT, YYREEE (reference sequence). CDR3 size: 14 residues. The V end was cut by 2 bases, the J end by 2 bases, with 10 bases between. Here the CDR3 DNA reads TGTGCCAGCAGCTTCTTCGGGACACAAGAGACCCAGTACTTC. Its translation is CASSFFGTQETQYF.

This sequence joins TRBV10-3 and TRBJ1-1, with D uncertain. CDR1 ENHRY and CDR2 SYGVKD come from the germline V gene. Between the trimmed V and J ends, which lost 4 bases and 3 bases, there was a span of 12 bases. The CDR3 has 14 amino acids. The chain's CDR3 is CAISARAGDTEAFF. CDR3 sequence (DNA): TGTGCCATCAGTGCTAGGGCCGGGGACACTGAAGCTTTCTTT.

In this sample, this clone turned up once. The CDR3 DNA reads TGTGCCAGTAGTACCCCTAGGGTGTTTACCTACAATGAGCAGTTCTTC. Translating gives CASSTPRVFTYNEQFF. The rearrangement links TRBV19 to TRBJ2-1, with D unresolved. The CDR3 loop spans 16 amino acids. V lost 4 bases and J 2 bases, leaving 15 bases between the germline ends. The germline gives CDR1 LNHDA, CDR2 SQIVND (reference sequence).

This CDR3 reads CASSGGTGESPLHF. CDR3 coding DNA: TGTGCCAGCAGTGGAGGGACAGGGGAATCACCCCTCCACTTT. The chain employs TRBV6-6 and TRBJ1-6; TRBD1 matches 10 bases. The CDR3 covers 14 residues. V shed 5 bases, J shed 10 bases, and the junction held 5 bases outside the gene matches. Germline V gives CDR1 MNHNY, CDR2 SVGAGI (reference sequence).

This rearrangement joins TRBV7-8 to TRBJ1-1, with a possible D match to TRBD1 (6 bases). V was shortened by 6 bases and J by 1 base, with 15 bases between the two germline ends. CDR1 is SGHVS and CDR2 is FQNEAQ in the germline V gene. CDR3 length equals 15 residues. As DNA, the CDR3 is TGTGCCAGCAGGGCGACCCGGACAGAGAACACTGAAGCTTTCTTT. It translates to CASRATRTENTEAFF. Combining the CDR3 with reference TRBV7-8 and TRBJ1-1 gives the whole variable domain GAGVSQSPRYKVAKRGQDVALRCDPISGHVSLFWYQQALGQGPEFLTYFQNEAQLDKSGLPSDRFFAERPEGSVSTLKIQRTQQEDSAVYLCASRATRTENTEAFFGQGTRLTVV.

The CDR3 sequence: CASSLGLALDTQYF. The CDR3 DNA reads TGTGCCAGCAGCTTAGGACTAGCGTTAGATACGCAGTATTTT. V and J are TRBV7-2 and TRBJ2-3, with 8 bases identical to TRBD2. Trimming removed 1 base from V and 5 bases from J; junction bases left unmatched: 2. Germline V gene data show CDR1 as SGHTA and CDR2 as FQGNSA. The CDR3 is made up of 14 amino acids.

The chain is built from TRBV29-1 and TRBJ2-7; 7 nucleotides match TRBD1. Germline CDR1 and CDR2: SQVTM and ANQGSEA. This CDR3 region has 11 residues. V gave up 7 bases and J gave up 7 bases; unmatched junction bases: 7. The CDR3 is CSGRQGGEQYF. The CDR3 DNA follows: TGCAGCGGCCGACAGGGCGGAGAGCAGTACTTC.

The chain is built from TRBV5-6 and TRBJ1-4, with D possibly TRBD1 on 6 matching bases. V gave up 1 base and J gave up 4 bases, with 11 bases separating them. Germline CDR1 SGHDT, CDR2 YYEEEE. This CDR3 contains 15 residues. In DNA, the CDR3 is TGTGCCAGCAGCTTGTATTCAGGGGTTAATGAAAAACTGTTTTTT. It specifies CASSLYSGVNEKLFF. The full variable domain, with the rest looked up from reference TRBV5-6 and TRBJ1-4, is DAGVTQSPTHLIKTRGQQVTLRCSPKSGHDTVSWYQQALGQGPQFIFQYYEEEERQRGNFPDRFSGHQFPNYSSELNVNALLLGDSALYLCASSLYSGVNEKLFFGSGTQLSVL.

This chain links TRBV5-1 with TRBJ2-1, with 7 bases identical to TRBD1. Trimming removed 0 bases from V and 4 bases from J; junction bases left unmatched: 4. The CDR3 sequence is 15 residues long. Germline V gives CDR1 SGHRS, CDR2 YFSETQ. The chain's CDR3 is CASSLGMTGYNEQFF. The CDR3 DNA is TGCGCCAGCAGCTTGGGAATGACAGGGTACAATGAGCAGTTCTTC.

This chain links TRBV19 with TRBJ1-1; D gene uncertain. CDR3 size: 14 residues. Germline CDR1 LNHDA, CDR2 SQIVND (reference sequence). The germline V and J ends were trimmed by 5 bases and 1 base, with 11 bases remaining between them. CDR3 loop: CASSAGRQNTEAFF. The CDR3 nucleotides are TGTGCCAGTAGTGCCGGACGGCAGAACACTGAAGCTTTCTTT.

This chain links TRBV19 with TRBJ1-4; no definite D call. Germline V CDR1 and CDR2: LNHDA, SQIVND (reference sequence). CDR3 length: 16 amino acids. Trimming left V 1 base short and J 0 bases short, with 9 bases between. CDR3 region: CASSIVYFSTNEKLFF. CDR3 bases: TGTGCCAGTAGTATAGTTTACTTCTCAACTAATGAAAAACTGTTTTTT.

J is TRBJ1-1 and V is TRBV30, with D unresolved. Per germline, CDR1 GTSNPN and CDR2 SVGIG (reference sequence). This CDR3 contains 12 residues. V lost 1 base and J 1 base, leaving 4 bases between the germline ends. CDR3 residues: CAWSDQNTEAFF. DNA of the CDR3: TGTGCCTGGAGTGATCAGAACACTGAAGCTTTCTTT.

This clone was recorded once. CDR3 nucleotides: TGTGCCAGCAGCTTCGGGGGGGGCCTCTACAATGAGCAGTTCTTC. Translating gives CASSFGGGLYNEQFF. The chain uses TRBV5-4 and TRBJ2-1; 8 positions agree with TRBD2. Losses at the gene ends were 2 bases for V and 3 bases for J; bases not matched to a gene: 4. The CDR3 sequence is 15 residues long. The germline gives CDR1 SGHNT, CDR2 YYREEE (reference sequence).

This chain connects TRBV30 to TRBJ1-5, with 8 nucleotides matching TRBD1. J was trimmed by 1 base and V by 8 bases; bases with no gene match: 13. The CDR3 loop spans 16 amino acids. CDR1 GTSNPN and CDR2 SVGIG come from the germline V gene (reference sequence). In DNA, the CDR3 is TGTGCCCTCCCCCGGCAGGGGGCGAGGAGCAATCAGCCCCAGCATTTT. It translates to CALPRQGARSNQPQHF.

This clone was seen only once. The chain has TRBV5-1 and TRBJ1-1; possibly TRBD1 for D (6 bases). The CDR3 spans 16 residues. From germline, CDR1 is SGHRS and CDR2 YFSETQ. V was pared by 0 bases and J by 1 base, with 13 bases between. The CDR3, as DNA: TGCGCCAGCAGCTTGGGAGTCTCACAGGGGAACACTGAAGCTTTCTTT. Translating gives CASSLGVSQGNTEAFF.

On this clone itself: The same CDR3 is also encoded by other DNA sequences in this sample. The chain links TRBV6-5 to TRBJ1-1; D uncertain. Trimming took off 2 bases at V and 1 base at J, with 8 bases between the two ends. The CDR3 length is 14 residues. Germline CDR1 reads MNHEY; CDR2 reads SVGAGI. CDR3 loop: CASSYGRKNTEAFF. The CDR3 DNA follows: TGTGCCAGCAGTTACGGGCGGAAGAACACTGAAGCTTTCTTT.

The rearrangement links TRBV30 to TRBJ1-3; D perhaps matches TRBD1 (5 bases). This CDR3 region has 14 residues. CDR1 is GTSNPN and CDR2 is SVGIG in the germline V gene (reference sequence). V shed 8 bases and J shed 7 bases, with 21 bases lying between them. The CDR3 spells CAGTRDLGGNTIYF. The DNA of the CDR3 is TGTGCCGGGACGCGGGACCTGGGCGGCAACACCATATATTTT.

V is TRBV5-4 and J is TRBJ2-1; D call uncertain. V was pared by 2 bases and J by 7 bases, with 4 bases between. CDR3 length: 11 residues. CDR1 SGHNT and CDR2 YYREEE come from the germline V gene (reference sequence). The CDR3 spells CASSLGNEQFF. The DNA of the CDR3 is TGTGCCAGCAGCTTAGGGAATGAGCAGTTCTTC.

This chain uses TRBV30 with TRBJ2-7, with 7 bases lining up with TRBD1. J was trimmed by 6 bases and V by 2 bases; bases with no gene match: 4. The CDR3 runs to 12 residues. Germline loops: CDR1 GTSNPN, CDR2 SVGIG (reference sequence). CDR3 in DNA: TGTGCCTGGAGTCTGGGACAGTTCGAGCAGTACTTC. This gives the protein CAWSLGQFEQYF.

The gene calls are TRBV7-3 and TRBJ1-4; weak D call: TRBD1 (6 bases). With 5 bases removed from V and 3 bases from J, the gap between germline ends came to 13 bases. From germline, CDR1 is SGHTA and CDR2 FQGTGA. CDR3 length equals 15 residues. DNA for the CDR3: TGTGCCAGCAGCAAAACTGGGGGGCCTAATGAAAAACTGTTTTTT. It specifies CASSKTGGPNEKLFF.